Below, 24 T cell receptor beta chains from the same sample are listed, as sequenced in a study of molecular identifiers for immune sequencing clone quantification. TCRdb re-analysed the PCR reads in MiXCR, keeping a single row per CDR3 protein. The sample lists about 510,000 distinct CDR3 sequences; about a fifth were seen once. The material sequenced was naive CD8+ T cells from blood, with Jurkat cell RNA spiked in. As to subset: FACS-sorted CD8+CD4-CCR7+CD45RA+ naive T cells. These receptors were obtained from a human donor in good health. Some libraries in this study had Jurkat cell RNA spiked in.

The J gene is TRBJ1-5, the V gene TRBV19; D may be TRBD1 (6 bases). The length of the CDR3 is 14 residues. Trimming took off 2 bases at V and 6 bases at J, with 11 bases between the two ends. Per germline, CDR1 LNHDA and CDR2 SQIVND (reference sequence). The CDR3 DNA reads TGTGCCAGTAGTATATCCACAGGGCCTCAGCCCCAGCATTTT. This encodes CASSISTGPQPQHF.

In this sample, this clonotype turned up many times. The gene calls are TRBV12-3 or TRBV12-4 and TRBJ2-4; either TRBD1 or TRBD2 may fit D (5 bases each). Trimming left V 9 bases short and J 7 bases short, with 19 bases between. The CDR3 is 14 amino acids. DNA of the CDR3: TGTGCCAGTGGGGACCTGAAGAAGGCTAACATTCAGTACTTC. This gives the protein CASGDLKKANIQYF.

This clonotype was detected many times. The chain has TRBV7-2 and TRBJ2-5, with TRBD2 matching over 9 bases. Germline CDR1 and CDR2: SGHTA and FQGNSA. After removal of 4 bases from V and 5 bases from J, the junction contained 5 bases not matched to a gene. CDR3 length: 14 residues. CDR3 region: CASSSSGGWETQYF. DNA for the CDR3: TGTGCCAGCAGCTCAAGCGGGGGGTGGGAGACCCAGTACTTC.

Many counts were recorded for this clonotype. J is TRBJ2-2 and V is TRBV3-1; D is possibly TRBD1 or TRBD2 (5 bases each). The CDR3 contains 17 residues. V shed 0 bases and J shed 5 bases, with 16 bases lying between them. Germline V gene data show CDR1 as LGHDT and CDR2 as YNNKEL (reference sequence). DNA of the CDR3: TGTGCCAGCAGCCAAGACCTAGAGGGGCTCTCGACCGGGGAGCTGTTTTTT. This sequence encodes CASSQDLEGLSTGELFF.

In its sample, this clonotype was seen many times. V gene TRBV12-3 or TRBV12-4 combines with J gene TRBJ1-2; no definite D call. The V end was cut by 6 bases, the J end by 8 bases, with 16 bases between. The CDR3 totals 13 residues. The CDR3 coding sequence is TGTGCCAGCAGAGCCGTGACCGGCTTCGGCTACACCTTC. Translating it yields CASRAVTGFGYTF.

This clonotype was detected many times. J is TRBJ2-3 and V is TRBV20-1; maybe TRBD2 (7 bases). Germline-derived CDR1 and CDR2 are DFQATT and SNEGSKA (reference sequence). V shed 2 bases and J shed 1 base, with 10 bases lying between them. The CDR3 consists of 14 residues. The DNA of the CDR3 is TGCAGTGCTAGAAGGGGGGGTGGCACAGATACGCAGTATTTT. It codes for CSARRGGGTDTQYF.

Notes on this clonotype: A much larger clone lies a single base off, so this may be a read error. Since the CDR3 does not end with the conserved phenylalanine or tryptophan, this likely comes from a read error. V and J are TRBV20-1 and TRBJ2-7, with a possible D match to TRBD1 (5 bases). V was shortened by 0 bases and J by 9 bases, with 9 bases between the two germline ends. The germline V gene encodes CDR1 DFQATT and CDR2 SNEGSKA (reference sequence). The CDR3 is 11 residues long. The CDR3 sequence is CSARDIGVQYI. DNA for the CDR3: TGCAGTGCTAGAGATATAGGGGTGCAGTACATC.

This clonotype was observed a handful of times. The chain is built from TRBV4-1 and TRBJ1-4; D is uncertain. This CDR3 is 15 amino acids long. Germline-derived CDR1 and CDR2 are MGHRA and YSYEKL. The germline V and J ends were trimmed by 0 bases and 8 bases, with 13 bases remaining between them. CDR3 in amino acids: CASSQDISNGEKLFF. DNA of the CDR3: TGCGCCAGCAGCCAAGATATCTCGAATGGCGAAAAACTGTTTTTT.

The V gene is TRBV19, the J gene TRBJ2-3; D might be TRBD2 (6 bases). Per the germline V gene, CDR1 is LNHDA and CDR2 is SQIVND (reference sequence). The CDR3 totals 13 residues. Trimming left V 7 bases short and J 6 bases short, with 14 bases between. The DNA of the CDR3 is TGTGCCAGTACCGCATTAAGCGGGGATACGCAGTATTTT. Protein product: CASTALSGDTQYF.

In this sample, this clonotype turned up many times. The gene calls are TRBV16 and TRBJ2-7; maybe TRBD2 (6 bases). The CDR3 is 13 amino acids. V lost 2 bases and J lost 12, with 17 bases in between. In germline, CDR1 is KGHSY, CDR2 FQNENV. In nucleotides, the CDR3 is TGTGCCAGCAGCCAAGCCCACGGGGGACTCCGGTACTTC. As protein: CASSQAHGGLRYF.

This clonotype was seen a handful of times. This rearrangement joins TRBV15 to TRBJ1-1, with D unclear. Between the trimmed V and J ends, which lost 0 bases and 0 bases, there was a span of 8 bases. This CDR3 contains 15 residues. The germline V gene encodes CDR1 LNHNV and CDR2 YYDKDF (reference sequence). In DNA form, the CDR3 reads TGTGCCACCAGCAGAGACAGCCTGATGAACACTGAAGCTTTCTTT. Residues: CATSRDSLMNTEAFF.

This clonotype was picked up many times. The rearrangement joins TRBV7-6 to TRBJ2-3, with TRBD2 matching 13 bases. The CDR3 extends over 17 amino acids. The V gene end was trimmed by 5 bases and the J gene end by 4 bases; junction bases not matched to a gene: 9. CDR1 and CDR2 (germline): SGHVS, FNYEAQ. The CDR3 loop is CASSIQLAGGRPDTQYF. In DNA form, the CDR3 reads TGTGCCAGCAGCATACAACTAGCGGGGGGGCGGCCAGATACGCAGTATTTT.

The V gene is TRBV5-1, the J gene TRBJ2-7; D gene uncertain. CDR1 is SGHRS, CDR2 YFSETQ, per germline. V shed 5 bases and J shed 6 bases, with 15 bases lying between them. The CDR3 totals 13 residues. The CDR3, as DNA: TGCGCCAGCAGTTGGGTTAATCTAGGCGAGCAGTACTTC. Translating gives CASSWVNLGEQYF. Looking up the rest from reference TRBV5-1 and TRBJ2-7 gives the full variable domain: KAGVTQTPRYLIKTRGQQVTLSCSPISGHRSVSWYQQTPGQGLQFLFEYFSETQRNKGNFPGRFSGRQFSNSRSEMNVSTLELGDSALYLCASSWVNLGEQYFGPGTRLTVT.

In regard to this clonotype: Since a much larger clone is just one base distant, this may be a read error. This rearrangement joins TRBV28 to TRBJ2-6; D is possibly TRBD1 (5 bases). Germline V gene sequence: CDR1 MDHEN, CDR2 SYDVKM. This CDR3 is built from 15 residues. CDR3 DNA: TGTGCCAGCAGTCCGAGACTGGCTGGGGCCGACGTCCTGACTTTC. Its translation is CASSPRLAGADVLTF.

In its sample, this clonotype was seen many times. J is TRBJ2-7 and V is TRBV14; TRBD1 is a possible D gene (6 bases). The germline V gene has CDR1 SGHDN and CDR2 FVKESK. This CDR3 is 13 amino acids long. V gave up 0 bases and J gave up 4 bases, with 7 bases separating them. CDR3 protein: CASSQEDSYEQYF. In nucleotides, the CDR3 is TGTGCCAGCAGCCAAGAGGACAGTTACGAGCAGTACTTC.

The chain combines TRBV4-1 with TRBJ2-2; D may be TRBD1 (6 bases). V was trimmed by 0 bases and J by 1 base, leaving 15 bases between them. This CDR3 region has 18 residues. CDR1 MGHRA and CDR2 YSYEKL come from the germline V gene. For the CDR3, the DNA is TGCGCCAGCAGCCAAGATTCTACCGGGACACTGAACACCGGGGAGCTGTTTTTT. This sequence encodes CASSQDSTGTLNTGELFF.

This clonotype was seen more than once but under ten times. An end of the junction differs from the germline gene, which may be a read error. This chain joins TRBV5-4 and TRBJ2-1, with 7 positions matching TRBD2. The CDR3 is 16 residues long. CDR1 and CDR2 from the germline V gene are SGHNT and YYREEE (reference sequence). CDR3 sequence reads: CAGSLEAGVLYNEQFF. For the CDR3, the DNA is TGTGCCGGCAGCTTGGAGGCGGGAGTGCTCTACAATGAGCAGTTCTTC.

The V call is TRBV30, the J call TRBJ2-7; TRBD2 is a possible D gene (6 bases). This CDR3 is built from 13 residues. Between the trimmed V and J ends, which lost 1 base and 8 bases, there was a span of 15 bases. The germline gives CDR1 GTSNPN, CDR2 SVGIG (reference sequence). This chain's CDR3 is CAWSGASAAQQYF. DNA of the CDR3: TGTGCCTGGAGTGGGGCTAGCGCCGCTCAGCAGTACTTC.

This clonotype came up many times. V usage is TRBV6-2 or TRBV6-3 and J usage is TRBJ1-5; D possibly corresponds to TRBD1 (6 bases). Trimming left V 5 bases short and J 0 bases short, with 14 bases between. The CDR3 has 16 residues. Germline CDR1 and CDR2: MNHEY and SVGEGT. This chain's CDR3 is CASSPQGPYSNQPQHF. CDR3 DNA sequence: TGTGCCAGCAGTCCTCAGGGGCCGTATAGCAATCAGCCCCAGCATTTT.

Concerning this clonotype itself: One base away lies a much larger clone, so this may be a sequencing read error. The J gene is TRBJ2-4, the V gene TRBV7-9; D gene uncertain. CDR1 is SEHNR, CDR2 FQNEAQ, per germline (reference sequence). The CDR3 has 15 residues. This chain's CDR3 is CASSSTTRAKNVQYF. The CDR3 DNA is TGTGCCAGCAGCTCGACGACTCGGGCCAAAAACGTTCAGTACTTC. The complete variable domain, with remaining parts taken from reference TRBV7-9 and TRBJ2-4, reads DTGVSQNPRHKITKRGQNVTFRCDPISEHNRLYWYRQTLGQGPEFLTYFQNEAQLEKSRLLSDRFSAERPKGSFSTLEIQRTEQGDSAMYLCASSSTTRAKNVQYFGAGTRLSVL.

The table lists this clonotype with a few counts. The chain joins TRBV27 to TRBJ2-7; a weak D match, TRBD2 (5 bases). CDR1 and CDR2 (germline): MNHEY, SMNVEV (reference sequence). Trimming left V 5 bases short and J 3 bases short, with 14 bases between. This CDR3 region has 14 residues. The CDR3 DNA sequence: TGTGCCAGCAGTCCAAAAACGGGGTTCTACGAGCAGTACTTC. The encoded protein is CASSPKTGFYEQYF.

This clonotype was seen a handful of times. In DNA form, the CDR3 reads TGTGCCAGCAGTTCCAGCCACGAGCAGTACTTC. Translated, it gives CASSSSHEQYF. This chain joins TRBV12-3 or TRBV12-4 and TRBJ2-7; no reliable D call. The V and J ends lost 4 bases and 5 bases respectively, with 6 bases between them. The CDR3 runs to 11 residues.

This clonotype was picked up many times. DNA of the CDR3: TGCAGCGAAAAGGGACTAGCGGACACAGATACGCAGTATTTT. The encoded protein is CSEKGLADTDTQYF. The chain couples TRBV29-1 to TRBJ2-3; 11 positions agree with TRBD2. Per germline, CDR1 SQVTM and CDR2 ANQGSEA. The trim removed 7 bases at V and 2 bases at J, leaving 5 bases unmatched. CDR3 size: 14 residues.

This clonotype was seen a few times. This chain connects TRBV11-3 to TRBJ2-2; 9 bases align to TRBD2. Trimming took 5 bases from V and 3 from J; bases not matched to a gene: 13. Looked up from germline, CDR1 is SGHNT and CDR2 is YENEEA. CDR3 length: 18 amino acids. The CDR3 region is CASSPGGSGSGDTGELFF. The CDR3 DNA is TGTGCCAGCAGCCCCGGCGGTAGCGGGAGCGGTGACACCGGGGAGCTGTTTTTT.